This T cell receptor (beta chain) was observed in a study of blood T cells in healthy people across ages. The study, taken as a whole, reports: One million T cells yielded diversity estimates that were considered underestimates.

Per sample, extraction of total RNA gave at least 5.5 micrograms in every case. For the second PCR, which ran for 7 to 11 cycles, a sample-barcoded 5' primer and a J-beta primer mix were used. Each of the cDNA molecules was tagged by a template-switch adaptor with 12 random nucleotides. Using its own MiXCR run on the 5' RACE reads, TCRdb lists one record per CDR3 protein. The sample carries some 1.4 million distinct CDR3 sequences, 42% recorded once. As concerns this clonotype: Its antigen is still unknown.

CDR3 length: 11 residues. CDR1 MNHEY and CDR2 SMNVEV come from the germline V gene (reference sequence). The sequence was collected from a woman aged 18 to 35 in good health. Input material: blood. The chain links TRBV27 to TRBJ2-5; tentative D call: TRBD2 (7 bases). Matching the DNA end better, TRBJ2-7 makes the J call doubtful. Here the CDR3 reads CAVGGQYEQYF. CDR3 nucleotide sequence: TGTGCCGTCGGGGGGCAGTACGAGCAGTACTTC.